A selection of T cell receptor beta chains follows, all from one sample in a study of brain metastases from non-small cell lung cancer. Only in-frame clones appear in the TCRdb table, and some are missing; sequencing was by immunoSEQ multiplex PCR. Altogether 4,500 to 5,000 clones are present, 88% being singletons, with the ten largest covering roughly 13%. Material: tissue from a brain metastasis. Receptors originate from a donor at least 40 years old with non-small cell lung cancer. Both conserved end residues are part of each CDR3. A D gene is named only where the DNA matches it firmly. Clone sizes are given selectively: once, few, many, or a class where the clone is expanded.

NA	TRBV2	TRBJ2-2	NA	TGTGCCAGCAGTGAAGATTGGGGAGTTAACACCGGGGAGCTGTTTTTT	CASSEDWGVNTGELFF
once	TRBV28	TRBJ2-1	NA	TGTGCCAGCAGTTTTACCGGGACCCAAAATGAGCAGTTCTTC	CASSFTGTQNEQFF
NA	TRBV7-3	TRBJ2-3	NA	TGTGCCAGCAGCTTAACCCTCGCGGAGCACTCAGATACGCAGTATTTT	CASSLTLAEHSDTQYF
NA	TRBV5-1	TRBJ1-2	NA	TGCGCCAGCAGCAGGGGGTGGCGGCTTGGCTACACCTTC	CASSRGWRLGYTF
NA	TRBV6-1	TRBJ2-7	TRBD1	TGTGCCAGCAGTGAAATGACAGGGGAATGGGGCGAGCAGTACTTC	CASSEMTGEWGEQYF
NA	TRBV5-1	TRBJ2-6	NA	TGCGCCAGCAGCTTGGTGGTAGGGCCGAGCTCTGGGGCCAACGTCCTGACTTTC	CASSLVVGPSSGANVLTF
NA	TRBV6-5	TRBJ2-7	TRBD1	TGTGCCAGCATCGTCCCAGGACAGGGCTCCTACGAGCAGTACTTC	CASIVPGQGSYEQYF
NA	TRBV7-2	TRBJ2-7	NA	TGTGCCAGCAGCTTAGTTGGGGGTAACTACGAGCAGTACTTC	CASSLVGGNYEQYF
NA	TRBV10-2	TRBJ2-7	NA	TGCGCCAGCAGTGAGTTGAATCTCTCCTACGAGCAGTACTTC	CASSELNLSYEQYF
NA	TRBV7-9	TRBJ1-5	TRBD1	TGTGCCAGCAGCGATTCTAGACAGGGAGGTAGCAATCAGCCCCAGCATTTT	CASSDSRQGGSNQPQHF
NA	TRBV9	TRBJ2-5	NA	TGTGCCAGCAGCGTAGGTCAGCAAGAGACCCAGTACTTC	CASSVGQQETQYF
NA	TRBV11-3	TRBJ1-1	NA	TGTGCCAGCAGCTTAGACGAGGGGGGGGGATCCGACCAGCCTGAAGCTTTCTTT	CASSLDEGGGSDQPEAFF
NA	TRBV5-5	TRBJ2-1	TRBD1	TGTGCCAGCAGCCAGCCGACAGGGGGTTTTTACAATGAGCAGTTCTTC	CASSQPTGGFYNEQFF
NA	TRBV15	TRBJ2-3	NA	TGTACCACCAGGGGGGACGGAGATACGCAGTATTTT	CTTRGDGDTQYF
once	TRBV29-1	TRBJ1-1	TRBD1	TGCAGCGTAGAAATTGGGAGGGGGCGCATGAACACTGAAGCTTTCTTT	CSVEIGRGRMNTEAFF
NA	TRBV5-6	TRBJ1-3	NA	TGTGCCAGCAGCTTCGGTCAGGCGGTCTCTGGAAACACCATATATTTT	CASSFGQAVSGNTIYF
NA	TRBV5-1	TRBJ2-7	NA	TGCGCCAGCAGCTTCGAGGGAGCCTACGAGCAGTACTTC	CASSFEGAYEQYF
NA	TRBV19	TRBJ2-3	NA	TGTGCCAGTAGTATAGGGGCCGAGGGAGATACGCAGTATTTT	CASSIGAEGDTQYF
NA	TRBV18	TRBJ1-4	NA	TGTGCCAGCTCAACGGTGCCCCGGCCGGCTAATGAAAAACTGTTTTTT	CASSTVPRPANEKLFF
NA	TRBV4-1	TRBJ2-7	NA	TGCGCCAGCAGCCAAGGCCTGAGCTCCTACGAGCAGTACTTC	CASSQGLSSYEQYF
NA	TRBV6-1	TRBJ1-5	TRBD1	TGTGCCAGCAGTGACGACAGGGGACAAGGGCCCCAGCATTTT	CASSDDRGQGPQHF
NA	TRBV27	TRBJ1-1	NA	TGTGCCAGCAGTTTTCGGGGGAACACTGAAGCTTTCTTT	CASSFRGNTEAFF
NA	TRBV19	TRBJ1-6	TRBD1	TGTGCCAGTAGTATACCGGGACAGGATAATTCACCCCTTCACTTT	CASSIPGQDNSPLHF
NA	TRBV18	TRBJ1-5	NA	TGTGCCAGCTCACAGGGACTAGATAGCCAGCCCCAGCATTTT	CASSQGLDSQPQHF
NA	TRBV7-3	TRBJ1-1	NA	TGTGCCAGCAGCTTAACGGGGGGCCACCCCGGGATAACTGAAGCTTTCTTT	CASSLTGGHPGITEAFF
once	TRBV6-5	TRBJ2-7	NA	TGTGCCAGCAGAAGAGGGTCCAACTACGAGCAGTACTTC	CASRRGSNYEQYF
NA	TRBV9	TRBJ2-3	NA	TGTGCCAGCAACAAAAACCTTAGCACAGATACGCAGTATTTT	CASNKNLSTDTQYF
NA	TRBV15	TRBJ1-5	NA	TGTGCCACCAGCAGAGATAAGGGACCCAGCAATCAGCCCCAGCATTTT	CATSRDKGPSNQPQHF
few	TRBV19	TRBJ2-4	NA	TGTGCCAGTAGTATAGATCTAGGGGCTGGGACCAAAAACATTCAGTACTTC	CASSIDLGAGTKNIQYF
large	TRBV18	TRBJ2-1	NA	TGTGCCAGCTCAGCGGGCAGGGGATACAATGAGCAGTTCTTC	CASSAGRGYNEQFF
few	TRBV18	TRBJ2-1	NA	TGTGCCAGCTCGCCGGGACTGCGGGAAGCGCAGTTCTTC	CASSPGLREAQFF
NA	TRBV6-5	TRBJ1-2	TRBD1	TGTGCCAGCAGTTACTCCTACAGGGGAGGTGGCTACACCTTC	CASSYSYRGGGYTF
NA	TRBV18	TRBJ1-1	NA	TGTGCCAGCTCACAATCGGGGCCTAACACTGAAGCTTTCTTT	CASSQSGPNTEAFF
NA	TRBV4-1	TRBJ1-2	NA	TGCGCCAGCAGCCAACCCACGCTCTCTGGAGGCTACACCTTC	CASSQPTLSGGYTF
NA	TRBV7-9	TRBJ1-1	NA	TGTGCCAGCACTCTTCCCCCAGGCTGGGATGAAGCTTTCTTT	CASTLPPGWDEAFF
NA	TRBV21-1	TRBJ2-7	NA	TGTGCCAGCAGCAAAGAGGTTAGCGGCAAAACCTACGAGCAGTACTTC	CASSKEVSGKTYEQYF
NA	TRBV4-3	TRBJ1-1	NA	TGCGCCAGCAGCCAAGATACAGGGAACACTGAAGCTTTCTTT	CASSQDTGNTEAFF
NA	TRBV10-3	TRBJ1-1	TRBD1	TGTGCCATTAGTGGCGATAAGGACAGGGTAACTGAAGCTTTCTTT	CAISGDKDRVTEAFF
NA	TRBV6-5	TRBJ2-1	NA	TGTGCCAGCACCGGAAAGGGGGGGGGACGCAATGAGCAGTTCTTC	CASTGKGGGRNEQFF
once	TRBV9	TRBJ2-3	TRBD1	TGTGCCAGCAGCGGGACAGGTTTAGCCGCGTTT	CASSGTGLAAF
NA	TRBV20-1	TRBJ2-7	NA	TGCAGTGCTAGTACCTTTAACAGGGCGTACGAACAGTACTTC	CSASTFNRAYEQYF